These T cell receptor beta chains were read from a single sample in a study of cytomegalovirus exposure and HLA in healthy donors. Only in-frame clones appear in the TCRdb table, and some are missing; sequencing was by immunoSEQ multiplex PCR. This repertoire comprises over 30,000 clones; its ten largest clones make up roughly 3.3%. Sequencing was carried out using PBMCs. Receptors originate from a man in his forties or fifties in good health and CMV-seronegative. Both conserved end residues are part of each CDR3. A D gene is named only where the DNA matches it firmly.

D	J	V	CDR3	DNA
TRBD2	TRBJ2-1	TRBV7-9	CASSSFRLAGVTSYNEQFF	TGTGCCAGCAGCTCCTTTAGACTAGCGGGAGTCACCTCCTACAATGAGCAGTTCTTC
NA	TRBJ1-1	TRBV30	CAWMAWGPANTEAFF	TGTGCCTGGATGGCATGGGGCCCGGCGAACACTGAAGCTTTCTTT
NA	TRBJ2-7	TRBV28	CASSSTVNEQYF	TGTGCCAGCAGTAGTACAGTCAACGAGCAGTACTTC
TRBD1	TRBJ1-1	TRBV18	CASSPQSTGTGNTEAFF	TGTGCCAGCTCACCACAGTCGACCGGGACAGGGAACACTGAAGCTTTCTTT
NA	TRBJ2-7	TRBV7-9	CASSSPSGSIAYEQYF	TGTGCCAGCAGCTCCCCTTCGGGATCCATAGCCTACGAGCAGTACTTC
TRBD1	TRBJ1-1	TRBV9	CASSVAPTGAIAFF	TGTGCCAGCAGCGTAGCTCCGACAGGGGCTATAGCTTTCTTT
TRBD1	TRBJ1-1	TRBV5-8	CASSPKDRVVNTEAFF	TGTGCCAGCAGCCCCAAGGACAGGGTGGTTAACACTGAAGCTTTCTTT
NA	TRBJ2-7	TRBV19	CASSIQYGLSYEQYF	TGTGCCAGTAGTATTCAGTATGGACTCAGCTACGAGCAGTACTTC
NA	TRBJ1-1	TRBV30	CAWMGGSLNTEAFF	TGTGCCTGGATGGGAGGTAGCCTGAACACTGAAGCTTTCTTT
NA	TRBJ2-7	TRBV5-6	CASSPLGTGEADEQYF	TGTGCCAGCAGCCCCCTAGGAACAGGGGAGGCGGACGAGCAGTACTTC
TRBD1	TRBJ2-7	TRBV15	CATSRTGRPYEQYF	TGTGCCACCAGCCGGACAGGGAGGCCCTACGAGCAGTACTTC
NA	TRBJ1-4	TRBV4-1	CASSHAPGRYKGEKLFF	TGCGCCAGCAGCCACGCCCCTGGGCGCTACAAAGGTGAAAAACTGTTTTTT
TRBD1	TRBJ2-7	TRBV9	CASSRTGTGTYEQYF	TGTGCCAGCAGCCGGACCGGGACAGGGACCTACGAGCAGTACTTC
TRBD1	TRBJ1-2	TRBV30	CAWSPGTGNYGYTF	TGTGCCTGGAGCCCCGGGACAGGGAACTATGGCTACACCTTC
TRBD2	TRBJ2-5	TRBV7-8	CASSLAGSGTETQYF	TGTGCCAGCAGCTTAGCGGGTAGCGGGACGGAGACCCAGTACTTC
TRBD2	TRBJ2-1	TRBV9	CASSVGLAGAVNEQFF	TGTGCCAGCAGCGTGGGACTAGCGGGAGCGGTCAATGAGCAGTTCTTC
NA	TRBJ2-5	TRBV30	CAWSVGVGLSGETQYF	TGTGCCTGGAGTGTAGGCGTAGGGCTGAGCGGGGAGACCCAGTACTTC
NA	TRBJ1-1	TRBV30	CAWSVHSSSGRAFF	TGTGCCTGGAGCGTACACTCCTCGTCGGGGAGAGCTTTCTTT
TRBD2	TRBJ2-3	TRBV5-1	CASSRGGAGGMTDKQYF	TGCGCCAGCAGCCGAGGAGGAGCGGGAGGAATGACAGATAAGCAGTATTTT
NA	TRBJ2-5	TRBV7-9	CASSSARGGETQYF	TGTGCCAGCAGTTCTGCTAGGGGCGGAGAGACCCAGTACTTC
NA	TRBJ1-2	TRBV28	CASNNFAGTDYGYTF	TGTGCCAGCAATAATTTTGCCGGGACTGATTATGGCTACACCTTC
TRBD1	TRBJ2-7	TRBV7-2	CASSLGTESYEQYF	TGTGCCAGCAGCTTGGGGACAGAATCCTACGAGCAGTACTTC
NA	TRBJ2-5	TRBV7-8	CASSSRQTQETQYF	TGTGCCAGCAGCTCTAGACAGACCCAAGAGACCCAGTACTTC
TRBD2	TRBJ2-5	TRBV13	CASSRWAASGRETQYF	TGTGCCAGCAGCCGCTGGGCAGCTAGCGGGAGGGAGACCCAGTACTTC
NA	TRBJ2-3	TRBV18	CASSIGDTQYF	TGTGCCAGCTCCATCGGGGATACGCAGTATTTT
NA	TRBJ2-6	TRBV19	CASRSSSGSGANVLTF	TGTGCCAGTAGATCTAGTAGTGGCTCTGGGGCCAACGTCCTGACTTTC
TRBD2	TRBJ2-1	TRBV18	CASSVGLAGTYNEQFF	TGTGCCAGCTCCGTGGGACTAGCGGGAACCTACAATGAGCAGTTCTTC
TRBD1	TRBJ2-1	TRBV6-5	CASSSQGASYNEQFF	TGTGCCAGCAGTTCACAGGGGGCGTCCTACAATGAGCAGTTCTTC
NA	TRBJ2-1	TRBV6-4	CASSDSSGSYNEQFF	TGTGCCAGCAGTGACTCAAGCGGCTCCTACAATGAGCAGTTCTTC
NA	TRBJ2-7	TRBV4-3	CASSQAEGEQYF	TGCGCCAGCAGCCAAGCGGAGGGTGAGCAGTACTTC
TRBD1	TRBJ1-1	TRBV7-3	CASSLSTGEIAFF	TGTGCCAGCAGCTTATCGACAGGGGAAATAGCTTTCTTT
TRBD2	TRBJ2-2	TRBV6-6	CASRGTSGNTGELFF	TGTGCCAGCAGAGGGACTAGCGGAAACACCGGGGAGCTGTTTTTT
TRBD2	TRBJ2-1	TRBV9	CASSVTTGTSHRTDNEQFF	TGTGCCAGCAGCGTGACCACCGGGACTAGCCATCGGACCGACAATGAGCAGTTCTTC
NA	TRBJ2-2	TRBV19	CASKSGINTGELFF	TGTGCCAGTAAGTCAGGGATCAACACCGGGGAGCTGTTTTTT
NA	TRBJ1-1	TRBV28	CASTVQKNTEAFF	TGTGCCAGCACGGTCCAAAAGAACACTGAAGCTTTCTTT
NA	TRBJ2-7	TRBV5-1	CASSSTGLDNPYEQYF	TGCGCCAGCAGCTCGACTGGCTTGGACAACCCATACGAGCAGTACTTC
NA	TRBJ2-6	TRBV11-3	CASSIGRLPGANVLTF	TGTGCCAGCAGCATTGGGCGTCTCCCCGGGGCCAACGTCCTGACTTTC